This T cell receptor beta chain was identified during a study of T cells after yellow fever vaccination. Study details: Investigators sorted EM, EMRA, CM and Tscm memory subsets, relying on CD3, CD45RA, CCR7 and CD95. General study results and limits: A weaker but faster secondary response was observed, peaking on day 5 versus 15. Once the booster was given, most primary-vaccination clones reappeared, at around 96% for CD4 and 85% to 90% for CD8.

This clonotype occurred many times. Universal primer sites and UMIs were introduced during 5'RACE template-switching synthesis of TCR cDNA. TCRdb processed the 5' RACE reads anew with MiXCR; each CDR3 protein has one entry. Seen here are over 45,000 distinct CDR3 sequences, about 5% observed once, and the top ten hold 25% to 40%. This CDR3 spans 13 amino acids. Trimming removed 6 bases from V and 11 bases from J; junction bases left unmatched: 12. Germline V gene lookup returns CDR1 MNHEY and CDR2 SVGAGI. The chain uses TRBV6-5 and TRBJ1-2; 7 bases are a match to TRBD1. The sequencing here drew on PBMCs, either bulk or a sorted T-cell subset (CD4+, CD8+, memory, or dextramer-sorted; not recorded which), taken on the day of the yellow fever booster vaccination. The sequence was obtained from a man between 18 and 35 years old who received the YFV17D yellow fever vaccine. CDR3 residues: CASSSGQALAYTF. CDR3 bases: TGTGCCAGCAGCTCCGGACAGGCGCTAGCATACACCTTC.